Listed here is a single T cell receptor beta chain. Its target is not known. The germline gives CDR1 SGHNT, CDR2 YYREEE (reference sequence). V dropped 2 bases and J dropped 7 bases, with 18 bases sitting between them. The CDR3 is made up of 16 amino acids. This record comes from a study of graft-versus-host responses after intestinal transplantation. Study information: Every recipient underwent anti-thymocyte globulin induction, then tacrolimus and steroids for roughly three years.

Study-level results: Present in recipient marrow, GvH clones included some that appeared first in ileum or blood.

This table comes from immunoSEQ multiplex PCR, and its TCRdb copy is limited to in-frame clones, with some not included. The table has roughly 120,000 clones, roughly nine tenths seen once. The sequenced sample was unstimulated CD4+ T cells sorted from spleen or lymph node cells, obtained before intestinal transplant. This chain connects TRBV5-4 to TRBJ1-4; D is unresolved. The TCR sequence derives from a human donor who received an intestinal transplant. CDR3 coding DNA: TGTGCCAGCAGCTTTGGCCCACGGGGTTGGGGTGAAAAACTGTTTTTT. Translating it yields CASSFGPRGWGEKLFF.